Many counts were recorded for the clone carrying this T cell receptor beta chain. Its antigen is currently unknown. The entry originates in a study of Graves' ophthalmopathy and Graves' hyperthyroidism. Study-level background: Hyperthyroidism was considered stable when no ophthalmopathy appeared within 18 months of follow-up. Study-wide findings and caveats: Most expanded thyroid clonotypes above 0.001 frequency also appeared in blood.

Germline V gene lookup returns CDR1 SEHNR and CDR2 FQNEAQ (reference sequence). V was clipped by 0 bases and J by 4 bases; unmatched bases: 2. The CDR3 is 14 amino acids. Amplification of the TCR beta CDR3 regions used RNA transcripts (as template). Amplification began with first-round RT-PCR using HTBI primers, then second-round multiplex PCR was performed. Each CDR3 protein is one row after TCRdb ran MiXCR on the multiplex PCR reads. The sample lists over a million distinct CDR3 sequences; about 40% were seen once. The origin of this receptor is an adult man with Graves' hyperthyroidism. The sequenced material came from peripheral blood or thyroid tissue (not recorded which). The genes are TRBV7-9 and TRBJ1-2; 7 bases line up with TRBD1. The CDR3 sequence: CASSLAAGGYGYTF. The CDR3 nucleotides read TGTGCCAGCAGCTTAGCGGCAGGGGGCTATGGCTACACCTTC.